Shown below are 9 T cell receptor beta chains from a single sample sequenced in a study of CD8+ T cells in alopecia areata. The sequencing template was cDNA reverse transcribed from extracted RNA. Only in-frame clones appear in the TCRdb table, and some are missing; sequencing was by immunoSEQ multiplex PCR. The sample includes about 160,000 clones, 40% to 50% of them seen just once. Specimen: CD4+ T cells sorted from blood. These receptors came from a human donor with alopecia areata.

This clone was counted between two and nine times. CDR3 nucleotides: TGTGCCAGTCGGCGTGGGGGGGGCAATCAGCCCCAGCATTTT. Its translation is CASRRGGGNQPQHF. V and J are TRBV7-9 and TRBJ1-5; TRBD1 is a possible D gene (5 bases). This CDR3 contains 14 residues. Germline assignment: CDR1 SEHNR and CDR2 FQNEAQ (reference sequence). V was shortened by 9 bases and J by 2 bases, with 14 bases between the two germline ends.

This clone was counted between two and nine times. This chain connects TRBV18 to TRBJ2-7; 10 nucleotides match TRBD2. The CDR3 runs 14 residues. V was clipped by 2 bases and J by 2 bases; unmatched bases: 0. CDR1 and CDR2 (germline): KGHSH, LQKENI. The CDR3 DNA sequence: TGTGCCAGCTCACCAACTAGCGGGACCTACGAGCAGTACTTC. This translates into CASSPTSGTYEQYF.

This clone has a handful of counts. The chain uses TRBV27 and TRBJ1-5; D not resolved. Deletions cut 5 bases from V and 0 bases from J, with 14 bases between. The germline gives CDR1 MNHEY, CDR2 SMNVEV (reference sequence). The CDR3 sequence is 16 residues long. For the CDR3, the DNA is TGTGCCAGCAGTCCCAGGAGCCTCTATAGCAATCAGCCCCAGCATTTT. It yields the protein CASSPRSLYSNQPQHF.

The chain has TRBV29-1 and TRBJ2-2; possibly TRBD1 or TRBD2 for D (5 bases each). The CDR3 extends over 16 amino acids. Trimming stripped 5 bases from V and 3 bases from J, with 19 bases between. In germline, CDR1 is SQVTM, CDR2 ANQGSEA. The DNA of the CDR3 is TGCAGCGTTACAAGATCCGGGACCGACGACACCGGGGAGCTGTTTTTT. It is translated as CSVTRSGTDDTGELFF.

This rearrangement joins TRBV4-2 to TRBJ1-2; perhaps TRBD1 as D (5 bases). Trimming left V 4 bases short and J 2 bases short, with 14 bases between. The CDR3 is 15 amino acids. Germline CDR1 reads LGHNA; CDR2 reads YNFKEQ. The CDR3, as DNA: TGTGCCAGCAGCCGCGGTCGACAGCCGAACTATGGCTACACCTTC. Translation gives CASSRGRQPNYGYTF.

V gene TRBV2 combines with J gene TRBJ2-1, with D unresolved. Germline-derived CDR1 and CDR2 are SNHLY and FYNNEI. This CDR3 is built from 13 residues. Trimming pared 5 bases from V and 6 bases from J, leaving 11 bases between. The CDR3: CASSPGPGNEQFF. The CDR3 region has the DNA TGTGCCAGCAGTCCAGGACCAGGCAATGAGCAGTTCTTC.

The chain carries TRBV30 and TRBJ2-3, with D possibly matching TRBD1 (6 bases). Trimming cost V 4 bases and J 0 bases, with 14 bases left between them. The germline gives CDR1 GTSNPN, CDR2 SVGIG (reference sequence). The CDR3 runs to 15 residues. CDR3 in amino acids: CAWTTGQISTDTQYF. The DNA for the CDR3 is TGTGCCTGGACTACCGGACAGATTAGCACAGATACGCAGTATTTT.

The sample holds a few counts of this clone. The chain recombines TRBV6-5 with TRBJ2-7; a weak D match, TRBD1 (6 bases). Between the trimmed V and J ends, which lost 4 bases and 3 bases, there was a span of 13 bases. The CDR3 is made up of 14 amino acids. Germline V gives CDR1 MNHEY, CDR2 SVGAGI. For the CDR3, the DNA is TGTGCCAGCAGTTTGAACAGGGACAACTACGAGCAGTACTTC. Amino acids: CASSLNRDNYEQYF.

This clone was detected a few times. The junction departs from germline at one end; a sequencing error may be responsible. In DNA, the CDR3 is TGTGCCAGCAGCCCGACGGACAGGGGGCTTGTCTTC. Its protein is CASSPTDRGLVF. The genes are TRBV7-9 and TRBJ2-1, with 11 bases identical to TRBD1. The CDR3 runs to 12 residues. Germline lookup yields CDR1 SEHNR and CDR2 FQNEAQ (reference sequence).